One and the same sample provided the 21 T cell receptor beta chains below, sequenced in a study of blood T cell repertoires in COVID-19. Assay used: immunoSEQ multiplex PCR; TCRdb lists only in-frame clones, some missing. The data hold about 280,000 clones, with 87% observed a single time. Sequenced sample: PBMCs or T cells enriched from blood (not recorded which). These receptors came from a woman between 40 and 55 years old who had recovered from COVID-19.

The gene calls are TRBV2 and TRBJ2-7; TRBD2 is a possible D gene (6 bases). The CDR3 has 13 residues. The germline gives CDR1 SNHLY, CDR2 FYNNEI. V lost 6 bases, J lost 2 bases, and 11 bases lay in between. CDR3 bases: TGTGCCAGCAGAGGCGGGACCGCCTACGAGCAGTACTTC. As protein: CASRGGTAYEQYF.

The V and J genes are TRBV9 and TRBJ1-5; 7 bases fit TRBD1. This CDR3 region has 14 residues. Trimming cost V 3 bases and J 4 bases; bases outside gene matches: 4. CDR1 and CDR2 from the germline V gene are SGDLS and YYNGEE. CDR3: CASSGDSWNQPQHF. CDR3 DNA sequence: TGTGCCAGCAGCGGGGACAGTTGGAATCAGCCCCAGCATTTT.

This clone appeared a single time. The CDR3: CASSGLGGADEKLFF. DNA for the CDR3: TGTGCCAGTTCCGGACTAGGGGGGGCAGACGAAAAACTGTTTTTT. The rearrangement uses TRBV6-5 and TRBJ1-4; D might be TRBD1 (6 bases). Germline CDR1 and CDR2: MNHEY and SVGAGI. V was clipped by 9 bases and J by 8 bases, with 22 bases between them. This CDR3 comprises 15 residues.

V and J are TRBV28 and TRBJ1-5; TRBD1 might be the D (5 bases). The CDR3 totals 16 residues. Trimming took off 5 bases at V and 6 bases at J, with 20 bases between the two ends. CDR1 and CDR2 from the germline V gene are MDHEN and SYDVKM. The CDR3 DNA reads TGTGCCAGCAGTCCCCCTCTTGGAGGGGCGGGTCAGCCCCAGCATTTT. Translated: CASSPPLGGAGQPQHF.

The J gene is TRBJ2-5, the V gene TRBV7-6; TRBD1 might be the D (5 bases). The V gene lost 5 bases and the J gene lost 2 bases, with 9 bases spanning the gap. The CDR3 loop spans 13 amino acids. Per germline, CDR1 SGHVS and CDR2 FNYEAQ. The CDR3 DNA reads TGTGCCAGCAGCGCACGGACACAAGAGACCCAGTACTTC. Its protein product is CASSARTQETQYF.

The rearrangement links TRBV3-1 (or the pseudogene TRBV3-2) to TRBJ2-6, with D perhaps TRBD2 (5 bases). From germline, CDR1 is LGHDT and CDR2 YNNKEL (reference sequence). This CDR3 has 15 amino acids. V was clipped by 1 base and J by 3 bases, with 7 bases between them. DNA of the CDR3: TGTGCCAGCAGCCAAGGCCGGGGTGGGGCCAACGTCCTGACTTTC. Its protein is CASSQGRGGANVLTF.

The chain combines TRBV28 with TRBJ1-3; D is possibly TRBD1 (5 bases). This CDR3 contains 17 residues. Germline CDR1 reads MDHEN; CDR2 reads SYDVKM. Trimming pared 3 bases from V and 1 base from J, leaving 16 bases between. The DNA for the CDR3 is TGTGCCAGCAGTTTCCCTGGGGGGGGGTCATCTGGAAACACCATATATTTT. Residues: CASSFPGGGSSGNTIYF.

The chain couples TRBV5-1 to TRBJ2-1; 8 bases map to TRBD1. The CDR3 totals 15 residues. The germline CDR1 and CDR2 sequences are SGHRS and YFSETQ. V trimming: 4 bases; J trimming: 3 bases; junction bases outside the gene matches: 6. Written as DNA, the CDR3 is TGCGCCAGCAGCACCTCAGGGGGCGACTACAATGAGCAGTTCTTC. It is translated as CASSTSGGDYNEQFF.

The chain combines TRBV11-2 with TRBJ1-2; 8 bases map to TRBD1. This CDR3 spans 14 amino acids. The germline CDR1 and CDR2 sequences are SGHAT and FQNNGV. The V gene end was trimmed by 5 bases and the J gene end by 7 bases; junction bases not matched to a gene: 9. The CDR3 DNA sequence: TGTGCCAGCAGCCAAGCCCTGACAGGGGCTGGCTACACCTTC. Translating it yields CASSQALTGAGYTF. The entire variable domain, with the rest obtained from reference TRBV11-2 and TRBJ1-2, is as follows: EAGVAQSPRYKIIEKRQSVAFWCNPISGHATLYWYQQILGQGPKLLIQFQNNGVVDDSQLPKDRFSAERLKGVDSTLKIQPAKLEDSAVYLCASSQALTGAGYTFGSGTRLTVV.

The chain recombines TRBV7-9 with TRBJ2-5, with 9 bases fitting TRBD1. The germline V gene encodes CDR1 SEHNR and CDR2 FQNEAQ (reference sequence). The CDR3 is made up of 15 amino acids. The V and J ends lost 2 bases and 3 bases, in that order; junction bases with no gene match: 4. The CDR3 loop is CASSLSWDREETQYF. The CDR3 DNA sequence: TGTGCCAGCAGCTTAAGCTGGGACAGGGAAGAGACCCAGTACTTC. Complete variable domain (other parts from reference TRBV7-9 and TRBJ2-5): DTGVSQNPRHKITKRGQNVTFRCDPISEHNRLYWYRQTLGQGPEFLTYFQNEAQLEKSRLLSDRFSAERPKGSFSTLEIQRTEQGDSAMYLCASSLSWDREETQYFGPGTRLLVL.

The chain employs TRBV24-1 and TRBJ1-2; tentatively, D is TRBD1 (5 bases). The length of the CDR3 is 15 residues. Germline CDR1 reads KGHDR; CDR2 reads SFDVKD. Deletions cut 6 bases from V and 2 bases from J, with 15 bases between. The CDR3: CATSRFRVGNYGYTF. The CDR3 nucleotides read TGTGCCACCAGTCGTTTCAGGGTGGGGAACTATGGCTACACCTTC.

V is TRBV7-2 and J is TRBJ2-1; a weak D match, TRBD2 (5 bases). V was shortened by 5 bases and J by 8 bases, with 10 bases between the two germline ends. CDR1 is SGHTA, CDR2 FQGNSA, per germline. This CDR3 has 12 amino acids. The CDR3 region is CASSLLDYEQFF. In nucleotides, the CDR3 is TGTGCCAGCAGCCTACTAGATTATGAGCAGTTCTTC.

This clone was detected once. The V call is TRBV7-2, the J call TRBJ2-3; D perhaps matches TRBD2 (6 bases). Germline lookup yields CDR1 SGHTA and CDR2 FQGNSA. CDR3 length: 16 amino acids. Deletions cut 8 bases from V and 2 bases from J, with 20 bases between. DNA of the CDR3: TGTGCCAGCCATACCTCAATGCGGGGCCTCACAGATACGCAGTATTTT. This translates into CASHTSMRGLTDTQYF.

This clone came up once. The chain employs TRBV3-1 (or the pseudogene TRBV3-2) and TRBJ1-1; 9 bases line up with TRBD1. The J segment lost 6 bases and the V segment lost 1 base, leaving 3 bases of the junction unmatched. Germline-derived CDR1 and CDR2 are LGHDT and YNNKEL (reference sequence). This CDR3 is built from 14 residues. In nucleotides, the CDR3 is TGTGCCAGCAGCCAAGGGGGGACAGGGTCTGAAGCTTTCTTT. It codes for CASSQGGTGSEAFF.

The J gene is TRBJ2-3, the V gene TRBV18; TRBD2 agrees at 13 bases. Looked up from germline, CDR1 is KGHSH and CDR2 is LQKENI. CDR3 length equals 15 residues. The V and J ends lost 6 bases and 3 bases, in that order; junction bases with no gene match: 3. The CDR3 region is CASSSTSGRTDTQYF. In nucleotides, the CDR3 is TGTGCCAGCTCGTCGACTAGCGGGAGGACAGATACGCAGTATTTT.

J is TRBJ1-1 and V is TRBV25-1; D unclear. V gave up 11 bases and J gave up 9 bases, with 7 bases separating them. This CDR3 has 8 residues. CDR1 is MGHDK and CDR2 is SYGVNS in the germline V gene. The CDR3 spells CAAGQAFF. In DNA, the CDR3 is TGTGCCGCCGGTCAAGCTTTCTTT.

The V and J genes are TRBV7-2 and TRBJ1-6; perhaps TRBD1 as D (5 bases). CDR1 and CDR2 (germline): SGHTA, FQGNSA. The CDR3 totals 12 residues. Trimming cost V 6 bases and J 12 bases, with 12 bases left between them. The CDR3 region has the DNA TGTGCCAGCAGTACGGGGGGGGGACCCCTCCACTTT. Protein product: CASSTGGGPLHF.

This sequence joins TRBV7-9 and TRBJ2-1; possibly TRBD1 for D (5 bases). The CDR3 totals 14 residues. Trimming shortened V by 5 bases and J by 4 bases, and 12 bases separated the two germline ends. Per germline, CDR1 SEHNR and CDR2 FQNEAQ (reference sequence). This CDR3 reads CASSPQGRYNEQFF. As DNA, the CDR3 is TGTGCCAGCAGCCCGCAGGGAAGGTACAATGAGCAGTTCTTC.

The V call is TRBV30, the J call TRBJ1-1; 7 bases are a match to TRBD1. With 4 bases clipped from V and 10 bases from J, the junction kept 18 bases outside the gene matches. The CDR3 contains 15 residues. Germline CDR1 is GTSNPN and CDR2 is SVGIG (reference sequence). This CDR3 is CAWTPMRGRVVPAFF. As DNA, the CDR3 is TGTGCCTGGACCCCAATGAGGGGGCGAGTCGTCCCAGCTTTCTTT.

The rearrangement links TRBV19 to TRBJ1-1; D is undetermined. Germline CDR1 is LNHDA and CDR2 is SQIVND (reference sequence). Trimming took 6 bases from V and 0 from J, leaving 14 bases between them. The CDR3 covers 15 residues. CDR3: CASREGLLMNTEAFF. CDR3 DNA sequence: TGTGCCAGTAGAGAGGGCCTCTTGATGAACACTGAAGCTTTCTTT.

The V call is TRBV27, the J call TRBJ2-7; no reliable D call. Germline lookup yields CDR1 MNHEY and CDR2 SMNVEV (reference sequence). The CDR3 totals 15 residues. V was clipped by 3 bases and J by 0 bases, with 12 bases between them. DNA of the CDR3: TGTGCCAGCAGTTTGAACAGAGATAGCTCCTACGAGCAGTACTTC. Translating it yields CASSLNRDSSYEQYF.